These 8 T cell receptor beta chains originate from one sample sequenced in a study of CD39 and CD103 CD8 tumor-infiltrating T cells. The table came from immunoSEQ multiplex PCR; TCRdb's copy has only in-frame clones and leaves some out. The sample has thousands of clones, about 66% seen once; the top ten hold more than 10%. The specimen sequenced was CD8+ T cells sorted from blood. The subset is: total memory CD8 T cells (CD45RA-CCR7+/-) from blood or uninvolved lymph node. These receptors all stem from a human donor with head and neck squamous cell carcinoma.

This clone has just a few counts. The chain employs TRBV9 and TRBJ2-2; D may be TRBD1 (5 bases). Trimming cost V 0 bases and J 5 bases, with 5 bases left between them. Per germline, CDR1 SGDLS and CDR2 YYNGEE. The CDR3 spans 13 residues. CDR3 in amino acids: CASSVEGTGELFF. CDR3 sequence (DNA): TGTGCCAGCAGCGTAGAGGGGACCGGGGAGCTGTTTTTT.

V is TRBV30 and J is TRBJ2-7; a weak D match, TRBD1 (6 bases). The CDR3 covers 16 residues. Germline V lookup: CDR1 GTSNPN, CDR2 SVGIG (reference sequence). Between the trimmed V and J ends, which lost 4 bases and 2 bases, there was a span of 21 bases. CDR3 in amino acids: CAWKMRTAKPTYEQYF. CDR3 DNA: TGTGCCTGGAAAATGCGGACAGCCAAGCCGACCTACGAGCAGTACTTC.

CDR3 bases: TGTGCCAGCAGCAAAAGGGGACACTATCAGTGGACTGAAGCTTTCTTT. This sequence encodes CASSKRGHYQWTEAFF. This rearrangement joins TRBV21-1 to TRBJ1-1; TRBD1 is the table's D call and was not checked against the DNA. TRBV21-1 is labeled a pseudogene. CDR3 size: 16 residues.

V and J are TRBV11-3 and TRBJ2-5; 7 nucleotides line up with TRBD2. CDR1 SGHNT and CDR2 YENEEA come from the germline V gene. Germline trimming cut 1 base from V and 1 base from J; bases unmatched to any gene: 6. This CDR3 is built from 16 residues. DNA of the CDR3: TGTGCCAGCAGCTTAGGAGGCGGGGGAACCCAAGAGACCCAGTACTTC. Translating gives CASSLGGGGTQETQYF.

The genes are TRBV4-1 and TRBJ2-7, with D unresolved. Germline V lookup: CDR1 MGHRA, CDR2 YSYEKL. Trimming stripped 0 bases from V and 1 base from J, with 7 bases between. CDR3 size: 14 residues. The CDR3 is CASSQDPRSYEQYF. In DNA, the CDR3 is TGCGCCAGCAGCCAAGATCCTAGATCCTACGAGCAGTACTTC.

This clone showed up just a few times. The V and J genes are TRBV4-1 and TRBJ1-1; D gene ambiguous. Germline V CDR1 and CDR2: MGHRA, YSYEKL. This CDR3 spans 14 amino acids. V was clipped by 4 bases and J by 0 bases, with 9 bases between them. DNA for the CDR3: TGCGCCAGCAGCCTCTACGAAATGAACACTGAAGCTTTCTTT. It yields the protein CASSLYEMNTEAFF.

V usage is TRBV7-9 and J usage is TRBJ2-2; D may be TRBD2 (6 bases). Trimming removed 4 bases from V and 3 bases from J, with 12 bases in between. Germline values: CDR1 SEHNR, CDR2 FQNEAQ (reference sequence). The CDR3 is 15 residues long. CDR3 region: CASSSEWGDTGELFF. CDR3 coding DNA: TGTGCCAGCAGCTCCGAGTGGGGGGACACCGGGGAGCTGTTTTTT.

The rearrangement links TRBV12-5 to TRBJ2-7; the match to TRBD1 covers 7 bases. Germline CDR1 LGHNT, CDR2 FRNRAP. The CDR3 is 15 amino acids. The ends lost 1 base at V and 1 base at J; junction bases unmatched: 4. The CDR3 DNA follows: TGTGCTAGTGGTTTGGCGACAGGGATGTCCTACGAGCAGTACTTC. Protein sequence: CASGLATGMSYEQYF.